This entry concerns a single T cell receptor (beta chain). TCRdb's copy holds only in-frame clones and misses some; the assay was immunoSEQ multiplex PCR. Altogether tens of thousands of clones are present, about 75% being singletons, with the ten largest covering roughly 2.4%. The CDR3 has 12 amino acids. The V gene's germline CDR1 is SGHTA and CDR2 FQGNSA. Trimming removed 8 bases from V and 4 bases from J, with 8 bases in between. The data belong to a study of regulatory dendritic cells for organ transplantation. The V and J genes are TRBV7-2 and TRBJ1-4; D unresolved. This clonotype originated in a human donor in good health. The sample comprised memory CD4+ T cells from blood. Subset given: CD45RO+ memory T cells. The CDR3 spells CASSRFNEKLFF. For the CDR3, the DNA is TGTGCCAGCTCCCGTTTTAATGAAAAACTGTTTTTT.